The entry that follows covers one T cell receptor (beta chain) sequence. Its target is not known. This sample was taken from a study of T cell repertoires in cytomegalovirus infection. Study as a whole: Used in the study were CMV epitopes, some recently identified and HLA-C-restricted, others well-studied and HLA-B-restricted. Both CMV infection and a matching HLA type were indicated by public TCR beta signatures.

TCRdb analysed the reads with MiXCR anew, one entry per CDR3 protein. Here the sample spans some 900,000 distinct CDR3 sequences, less than 35% being singletons. Study-wide results and limits: Cumulative public TCR beta family frequency identified carriers of CMV plus the relevant HLA.

Germline V gene sequence: CDR1 SGHTA, CDR2 FQGNSA. The CDR3 loop spans 16 amino acids. J lost 0 bases, V lost 1 base, and 6 bases had no gene match. This specimen consisted of cultured CD8+ T cells from PBMCs, obtained from culture after CMV antigen stimulation. The receptor comes from a human donor in good health (CMV status not recorded). Some clones in this sample may be carry-over from other donors' samples. This sequence joins TRBV7-2 and TRBJ2-7; TRBD2 agrees at 7 bases. This CDR3 reads CASSLVRRGSSYEQYF. CDR3 nucleotide sequence: TGTGCCAGCAGCTTAGTTAGGCGGGGGAGCTCCTACGAGCAGTACTTC.